The rows below give T cell receptor beta chains drawn from one sample of a study of cytomegalovirus exposure and HLA in healthy donors. Repertoires were generated with immunoSEQ multiplex PCR, while TCRdb's copy carries only in-frame clones and drops some. The sample includes 90,000 to 130,000 clones, over 75% seen only once; the top ten take 1.4% to 1.5%. Sample: PBMCs. The source of these receptors is a woman in her twenties or thirties in good health and CMV-seropositive. CDR3s include the opening cysteine and the closing phenylalanine or tryptophan. Each record gives: J gene, V gene, D gene, clone size, CDR3 protein, CDR3 DNA. D genes are given only for firm matches. Only some rows state a clone size, as once, few, many or a class for expanded clones.

>TRBJ2-5|TRBV9|TRBD2|-
CASSPGGGDGETQYF
TGTGCCAGCAGCCCCGGGGGGGGAGATGGAGAGACCCAGTACTTC
>TRBJ2-7|TRBV7-2|-|-
CASSLVGVAYEQYF
TGTGCCAGCAGCTTAGTCGGGGTGGCCTACGAGCAGTACTTC
>TRBJ2-5|TRBV27|-|-
CASRLRQSSTQYF
TGTGCCAGCAGACTCCGACAGAGCTCGACCCAGTACTTC
>TRBJ2-7|TRBV28|TRBD1|-
CATWDRINEQYF
TGTGCCACCTGGGACAGGATCAACGAGCAGTACTTC
>TRBJ1-1|TRBV2|-|-
CASSLGREVNEAFF
TGTGCCAGCAGCCTCGGCAGGGAAGTTAATGAAGCTTTCTTT
>TRBJ2-1|TRBV4-3|-|once
CASSQERQVVGEQFF
TGCGCCAGCAGCCAAGAGAGACAGGTAGTAGGTGAGCAGTTCTTC
>TRBJ2-7|TRBV4-1|-|-
CASSQDHDTSYEQYF
TGCGCCAGCAGCCAAGATCACGACACTAGCTACGAGCAGTACTTC
>TRBJ1-2|TRBV14|-|-
CASSPAGGYGYTF
TGTGCCAGCAGCCCAGCGGGGGGCTATGGCTACACCTTC
>TRBJ2-3|TRBV7-2|TRBD2|once
CASSPGTSGGTDTQYF
TGTGCCAGCAGCCCGGGGACTAGCGGGGGGACAGATACGCAGTATTTT
>TRBJ1-6|TRBV27|-|-
CASSLRRTQDPPFVAYNSPLHF
TGTGCCAGCAGTTTGCGACGAACACAGGACCCTCCTTTCGTCGCCTATAATTCACCCCTCCACTTT
>TRBJ2-5|TRBV5-6|TRBD2|once
CASSKTTGTSGARDQYF
TGTGCCAGCAGCAAAACCACGGGGACTAGCGGAGCGAGGGACCAGTACTTC
>TRBJ1-1|TRBV7-9|TRBD1|few
CASSQQGFEAFF
TGTGCCAGCAGCCAACAGGGGTTTGAAGCTTTCTTT
>TRBJ1-1|TRBV6-6|-|-
CASRGGPRMNTEAFF
TGTGCCAGCAGGGGAGGGCCTAGGATGAACACTGAAGCTTTCTTT
>TRBJ1-6|TRBV19|-|-
CASSAGRNSPLHF
TGTGCCAGTAGTGCTGGCCGCAATTCACCCCTCCACTTT
>TRBJ1-5|TRBV15|TRBD1|few
CATSHRDRGSNQPQHF
TGTGCCACCAGCCACCGGGACAGGGGAAGCAATCAGCCCCAGCATTTT
>TRBJ1-3|TRBV4-3|-|-
CASSQDIRGGNTIYF
TGCGCCAGCAGCCAAGACATCAGGGGTGGAAACACCATATATTTT
>TRBJ2-3|TRBV5-6|-|-
CASSLRGPRSYF
TGTGCCAGCAGCCTGCGCGGCCCCCGGTCCTATTTT
>TRBJ2-5|TRBV6-7|TRBD1|-
CASRGTAETQYF
TGTGCCAGCAGAGGGACAGCGGAGACCCAGTACTTC
>TRBJ2-3|TRBV5-4|TRBD2|-
CASSPGGEGRDTQYF
TGTGCCAGCAGCCCGGGGGGAGAGGGTCGTGATACGCAGTATTTT
>TRBJ1-5|TRBV19|TRBD1|-
CASSLRQGLRPQHF
TGTGCCAGTAGTCTGAGACAGGGTCTAAGGCCCCAGCATTTT
>TRBJ2-7|TRBV4-3|-|-
CASSQVVRQGMLEQYF
TGCGCCAGCAGCCAAGTCGTTCGGCAGGGGATGCTCGAGCAGTACTTC
>TRBJ2-1|TRBV5-1|TRBD2|-
CASSLFSSGGSYNEQFF
TGCGCCAGCAGCTTGTTTTCTAGCGGGGGCTCCTACAATGAGCAGTTCTTC
>TRBJ2-3|TRBV4-1|TRBD1|once
CASSPTGGDTDTQYF
TGCGCCAGCAGCCCCACAGGGGGAGACACAGATACGCAGTATTTT
>TRBJ2-6|TRBV5-1|-|-
CASSSSGHSSGANVLTF
TGCGCCAGCAGTTCCTCGGGACATAGCTCTGGGGCCAACGTCCTGACTTTC